This T cell receptor beta chain is from a study of vaccination effects on CD4 cells after COVID-19. Study information: Two doses of BNT162b2 or mRNA-1273 vaccine were administered to participants.

As to this clone: The antigen is unknown.

Deletions cut 3 bases from V and 0 bases from J, with 12 bases between. CDR1 and CDR2 from the germline V gene are DFQATT and SNEGSKA (reference sequence). CDR3 size: 14 residues. General study results and limits: Marked clonal contraction of infection- and vaccine-induced clones was seen late after vaccination.

Expansion with viral peptide pools was applied to antigen-specific CD4+ T cells by the ViraFEST assay prior to sequencing. Subsequent to a culture period of nine to ten days, CD4+ T cells were isolated. Infection with SARS-CoV-2 occurred in the person between March and December 2020, and PCR confirmed it. Cultures had half their medium replaced with IL-2 medium on days 3 and 7. TCRdb's table, derived via immunoSEQ multiplex PCR, lists solely in-frame clones and lacks some. The sample has tens of thousands of clones; roughly 80% are singletons. J is TRBJ2-7 and V is TRBV20-1; D might be TRBD2 (6 bases). Material: CD4+ T cells from PBMCs cultured with a peptide pool, obtained before COVID-19 vaccination. The TCR was taken from a human donor who had a prior SARS-CoV-2 infection. The chain's CDR3 is CSASQVGGSYEQYF. The CDR3 coding sequence is TGCAGTGCTAGTCAGGTGGGGGGCTCCTACGAGCAGTACTTC.